This TCR beta chain was sequenced during a study of long-term antiretroviral therapy in people with HIV. The assay used was immunoSEQ (version v3.0), run at survey level. The repertoire was sequenced with immunoSEQ multiplex PCR; TCRdb's copy has only in-frame clones and lacks some. The table records some 22,000 clones, over 75% of them present only once. Study findings and constraints: Controls exceeded HIV repertoires in CDR3 length range. Following ART, diversity rose but still fell short of transplant donor controls. Clonotypes expanded prior to ART showed repertoire dominance at all sampled time points.

A note on this clone: The antigen is not known.

The study used samples holding about 1-10 million cryopreserved PBMC before DNA extraction. Trimming removed 6 bases from V and 4 bases from J; junction bases left unmatched: 7. The CDR3 is 15 residues long. Per germline, CDR1 WNHNN and CDR2 SYGVQD (reference sequence). The rearrangement links TRBV10-1 to TRBJ2-1, with 9 bases lining up with TRBD1. The sequence was collected from a man in his fifties or sixties with HIV. This specimen consisted of unsorted PBMCs, obtained 0.6 years after starting antiretroviral therapy. In nucleotides, the CDR3 is TGCGCCAGCAGCCTCGGGACAGGGATTTACAATGAGCAGTTCTTC. This encodes CASSLGTGIYNEQFF.